Listed here is a single TCR beta chain. This sample is part of a study of shared T cell receptors in the human thymus. The germline CDR1 and CDR2 sequences are SGDLS and YYNGEE. V was clipped by 4 bases and J by 3 bases; unmatched bases: 24. The CDR3 is made up of 20 amino acids. Repertoires were generated with immunoSEQ multiplex PCR, while TCRdb's copy carries only in-frame clones and drops some. There are 700,000 to 750,000 clones in the sample; roughly 85% occur only once, and 0.008% to 0.011% lies in the top ten. A further study also used this sample, focusing on human thymus T cells.

V is TRBV9 and J is TRBJ2-7; TRBD2 aligns across 8 bases. The sequence came from a girl under three years old with a congenital heart defect. The specimen sequenced was thymocytes. DNA of the CDR3: TGTGCCAGCAGCCTACACTCCCACTCCCGGGCGGGGGGAACATACTACGAGCAGTACTTC. Translating it yields CASSLHSHSRAGGTYYEQYF.